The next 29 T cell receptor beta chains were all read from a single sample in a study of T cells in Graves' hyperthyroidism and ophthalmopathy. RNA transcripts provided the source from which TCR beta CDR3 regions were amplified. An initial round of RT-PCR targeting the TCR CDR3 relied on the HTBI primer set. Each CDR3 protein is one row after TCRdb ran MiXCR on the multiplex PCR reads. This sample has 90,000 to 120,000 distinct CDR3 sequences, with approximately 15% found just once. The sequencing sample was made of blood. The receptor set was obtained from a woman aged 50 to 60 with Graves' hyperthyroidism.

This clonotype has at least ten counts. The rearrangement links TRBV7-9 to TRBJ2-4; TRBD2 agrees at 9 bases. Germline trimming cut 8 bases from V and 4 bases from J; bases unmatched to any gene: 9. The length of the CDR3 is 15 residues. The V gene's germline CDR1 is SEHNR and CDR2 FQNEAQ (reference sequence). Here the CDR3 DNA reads TGTGCCAGCCTCCGAGCGACTAGCGGTAAAAACATTCAGTACTTC. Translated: CASLRATSGKNIQYF.

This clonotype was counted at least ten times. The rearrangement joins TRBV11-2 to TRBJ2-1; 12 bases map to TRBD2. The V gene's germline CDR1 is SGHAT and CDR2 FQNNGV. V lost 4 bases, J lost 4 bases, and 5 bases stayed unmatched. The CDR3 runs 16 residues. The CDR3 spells CASSSRTSGKYNEQFF. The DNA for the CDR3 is TGTGCCAGCAGCTCCCGGACTAGCGGGAAATACAATGAGCAGTTCTTC. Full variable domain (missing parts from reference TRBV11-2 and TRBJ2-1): EAGVAQSPRYKIIEKRQSVAFWCNPISGHATLYWYQQILGQGPKLLIQFQNNGVVDDSQLPKDRFSAERLKGVDSTLKIQPAKLEDSAVYLCASSSRTSGKYNEQFFGPGTRLTVL.

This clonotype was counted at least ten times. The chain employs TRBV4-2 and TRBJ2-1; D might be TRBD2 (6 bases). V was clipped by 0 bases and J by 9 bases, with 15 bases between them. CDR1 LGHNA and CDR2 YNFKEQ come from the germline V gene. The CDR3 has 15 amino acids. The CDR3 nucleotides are TGTGCCAGCAGCCAAGATGAGGCGGAGGGGCTTGAGCAGTTCTTC. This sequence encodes CASSQDEAEGLEQFF.

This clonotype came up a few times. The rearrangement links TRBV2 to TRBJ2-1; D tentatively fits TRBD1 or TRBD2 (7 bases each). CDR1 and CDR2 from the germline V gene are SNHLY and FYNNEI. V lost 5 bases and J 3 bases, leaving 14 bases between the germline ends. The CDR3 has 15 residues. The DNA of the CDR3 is TGTGCCAGCAGTCAGGGGGACTATAACTACAATGAGCAGTTCTTC. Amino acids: CASSQGDYNYNEQFF.

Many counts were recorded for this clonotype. The CDR3: CASSVREGSSTDTQYF. The CDR3 DNA follows: TGTGCCAGCAGCGTAAGGGAGGGGTCGAGCACAGATACGCAGTATTTT. The rearrangement joins TRBV9 to TRBJ2-3; 7 nucleotides align to TRBD2. Germline V gene sequence: CDR1 SGDLS, CDR2 YYNGEE. The V gene end was trimmed by 1 base and the J gene end by 0 bases; junction bases not matched to a gene: 5. This CDR3 contains 16 residues. Variable domain in full (rest from reference TRBV9 and TRBJ2-3): DSGVTQTPKHLITATGQRVTLRCSPRSGDLSVYWYQQSLDQGLQFLIQYYNGEERAKGNILERFSAQQFPDLHSELNLSSLELGDSALYFCASSVREGSSTDTQYFGPGTRLTVL.

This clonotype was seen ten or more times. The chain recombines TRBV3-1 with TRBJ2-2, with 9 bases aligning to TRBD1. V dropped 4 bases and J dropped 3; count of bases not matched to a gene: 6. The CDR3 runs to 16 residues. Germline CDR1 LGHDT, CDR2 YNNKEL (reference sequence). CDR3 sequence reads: CASSRSTGGYTGELFF. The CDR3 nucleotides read TGTGCCAGCAGCCGATCAACAGGGGGCTACACCGGGGAGCTGTTTTTT.

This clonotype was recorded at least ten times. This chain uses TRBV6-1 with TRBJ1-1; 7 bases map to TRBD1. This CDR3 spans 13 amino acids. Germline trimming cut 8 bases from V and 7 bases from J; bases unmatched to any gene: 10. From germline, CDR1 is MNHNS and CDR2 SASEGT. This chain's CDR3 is CASQSPPGGEAFF. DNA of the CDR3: TGTGCCAGCCAAAGCCCACCAGGGGGTGAAGCTTTCTTT.

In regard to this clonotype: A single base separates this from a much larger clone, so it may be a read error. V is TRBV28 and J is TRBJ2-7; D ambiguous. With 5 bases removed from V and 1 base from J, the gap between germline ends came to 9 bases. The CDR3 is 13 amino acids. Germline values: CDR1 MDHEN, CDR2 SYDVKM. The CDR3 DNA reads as TGTGCCAGCAGTCCCACAGCTTCCTACGAGCAGTACGTC. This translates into CASSPTASYEQYV.

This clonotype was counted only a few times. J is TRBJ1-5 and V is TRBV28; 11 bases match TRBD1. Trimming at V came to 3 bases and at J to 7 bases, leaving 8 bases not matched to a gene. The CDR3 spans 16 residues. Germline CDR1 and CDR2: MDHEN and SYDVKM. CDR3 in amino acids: CASSFGTGGSRQPQHF. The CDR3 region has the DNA TGTGCCAGCAGTTTTGGGACAGGGGGAAGTCGGCAGCCCCAGCATTTT.

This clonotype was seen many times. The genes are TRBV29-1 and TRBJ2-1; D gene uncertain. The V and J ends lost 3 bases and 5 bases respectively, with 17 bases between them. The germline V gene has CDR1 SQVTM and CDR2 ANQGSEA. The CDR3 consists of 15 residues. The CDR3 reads CSVEILGLQNNEQFF. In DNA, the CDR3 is TGCAGCGTTGAGATTCTTGGTTTACAGAACAATGAGCAGTTCTTC.

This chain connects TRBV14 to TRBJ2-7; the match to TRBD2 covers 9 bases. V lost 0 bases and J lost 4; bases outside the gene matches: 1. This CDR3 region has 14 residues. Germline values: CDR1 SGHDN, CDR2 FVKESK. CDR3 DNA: TGTGCCAGCAGCCAAGATAGCGGGAGATACGAGCAGTACTTC. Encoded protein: CASSQDSGRYEQYF. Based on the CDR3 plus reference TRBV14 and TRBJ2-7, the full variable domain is EAGVTQFPSHSVIEKGQTVTLRCDPISGHDNLYWYRRVMGKEIKFLLHFVKESKQDESGMPNNRFLAERTGGTYSTLKVQPAELEDSGVYFCASSQDSGRYEQYFGPGTRLTVT.

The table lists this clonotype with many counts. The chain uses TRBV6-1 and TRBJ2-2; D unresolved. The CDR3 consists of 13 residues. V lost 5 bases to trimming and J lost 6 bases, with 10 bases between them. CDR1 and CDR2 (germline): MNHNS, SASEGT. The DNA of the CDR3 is TGTGCCAGCAGTTCCTCAGATTCCGGGGAGCTGTTTTTT. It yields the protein CASSSSDSGELFF.

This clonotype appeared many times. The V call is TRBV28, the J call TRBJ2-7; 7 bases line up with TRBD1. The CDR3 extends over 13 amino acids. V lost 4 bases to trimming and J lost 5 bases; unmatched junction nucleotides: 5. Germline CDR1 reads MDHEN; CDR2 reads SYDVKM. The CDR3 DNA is TGTGCCAGCAGTTCGAGGCAGGGGGACGAGCAGTACGTC. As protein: CASSSRQGDEQYV.

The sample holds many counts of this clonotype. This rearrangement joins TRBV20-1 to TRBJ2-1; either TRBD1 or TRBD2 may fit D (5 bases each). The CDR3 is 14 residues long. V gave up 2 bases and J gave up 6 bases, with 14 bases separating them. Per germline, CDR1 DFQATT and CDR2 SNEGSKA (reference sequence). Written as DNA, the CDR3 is TGCAGTGCTAGATCCCCCGGGGCTACCAATGAGCAGTTCTTC. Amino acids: CSARSPGATNEQFF.

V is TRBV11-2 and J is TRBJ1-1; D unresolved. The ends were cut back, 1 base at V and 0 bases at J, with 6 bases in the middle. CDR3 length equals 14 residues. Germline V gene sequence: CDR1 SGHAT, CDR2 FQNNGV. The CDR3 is CASSLAGMNTEAFF. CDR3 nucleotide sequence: TGTGCCAGCAGCTTAGCAGGAATGAACACTGAAGCTTTCTTT.

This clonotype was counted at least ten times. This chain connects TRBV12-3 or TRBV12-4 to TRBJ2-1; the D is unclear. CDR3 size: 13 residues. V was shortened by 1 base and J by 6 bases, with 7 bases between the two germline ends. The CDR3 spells CASSLGHRNEQFF. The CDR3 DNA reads TGTGCCAGCAGTTTAGGCCATCGCAATGAGCAGTTCTTC.

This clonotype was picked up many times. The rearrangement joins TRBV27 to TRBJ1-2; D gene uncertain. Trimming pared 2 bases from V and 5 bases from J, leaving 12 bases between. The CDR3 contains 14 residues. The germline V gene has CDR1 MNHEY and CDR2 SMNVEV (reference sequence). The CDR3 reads CASSLLGPGYGYTF. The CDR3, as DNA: TGTGCCAGCAGTTTACTCGGCCCGGGTTATGGCTACACCTTC.

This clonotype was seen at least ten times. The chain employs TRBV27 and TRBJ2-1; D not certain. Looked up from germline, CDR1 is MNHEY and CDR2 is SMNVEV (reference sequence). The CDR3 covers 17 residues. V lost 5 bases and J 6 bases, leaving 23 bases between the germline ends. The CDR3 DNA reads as TGTGCCAGCAGTCGACCTCCCCCCGGAATACCTCCCAATGAGCAGTTCTTC. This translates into CASSRPPPGIPPNEQFF.

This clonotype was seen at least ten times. This CDR3 is CASSFTGETQYF. In nucleotides, the CDR3 is TGTGCCAGCAGTTTTACCGGCGAGACCCAGTACTTC. The chain is built from TRBV12-3 or TRBV12-4 and TRBJ2-5, with D unclear. V was pared by 3 bases and J by 5 bases, with 7 bases between. This CDR3 is 12 amino acids long.

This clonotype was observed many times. CDR3 bases: TGTGCCAGCAGCTGGGGACAGCTGAACACTGAAGCTTTCTTT. As protein: CASSWGQLNTEAFF. The chain has TRBV7-9 and TRBJ1-1; the match to TRBD1 covers 7 bases. The CDR3 runs 14 residues. The germline V gene encodes CDR1 SEHNR and CDR2 FQNEAQ (reference sequence). With 4 bases clipped from V and 0 bases from J, the junction kept 2 bases outside the gene matches.

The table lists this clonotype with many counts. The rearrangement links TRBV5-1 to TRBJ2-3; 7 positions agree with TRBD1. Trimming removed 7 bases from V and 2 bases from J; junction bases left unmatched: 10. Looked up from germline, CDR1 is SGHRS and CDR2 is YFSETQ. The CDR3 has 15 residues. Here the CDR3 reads CASSTGSGHTDTQYF. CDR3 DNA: TGCGCCAGCTCGACAGGGTCCGGCCACACAGATACGCAGTATTTT.

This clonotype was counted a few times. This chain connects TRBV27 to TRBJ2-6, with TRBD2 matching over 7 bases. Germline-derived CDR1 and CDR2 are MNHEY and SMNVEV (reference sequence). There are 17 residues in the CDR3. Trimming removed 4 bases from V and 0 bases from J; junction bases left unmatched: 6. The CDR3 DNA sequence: TGTGCCAGCAGTTCGGGACTAACTTTCTCTGGGGCCAACGTCCTGACTTTC. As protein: CASSSGLTFSGANVLTF.

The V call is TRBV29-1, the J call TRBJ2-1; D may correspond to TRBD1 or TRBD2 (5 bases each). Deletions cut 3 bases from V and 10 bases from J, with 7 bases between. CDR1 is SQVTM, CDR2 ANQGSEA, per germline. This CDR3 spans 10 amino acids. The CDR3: CSVDEGEQFF. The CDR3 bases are TGCAGCGTTGATGAGGGGGAGCAGTTCTTC.

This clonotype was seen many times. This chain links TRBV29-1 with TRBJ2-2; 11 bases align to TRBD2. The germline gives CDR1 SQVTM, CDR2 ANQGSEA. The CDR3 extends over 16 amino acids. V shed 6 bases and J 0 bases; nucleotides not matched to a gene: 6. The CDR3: CSVPRLAGTNTGELFF. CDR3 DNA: TGCAGCGTGCCCCGACTAGCGGGGACGAACACCGGGGAGCTGTTTTTT.

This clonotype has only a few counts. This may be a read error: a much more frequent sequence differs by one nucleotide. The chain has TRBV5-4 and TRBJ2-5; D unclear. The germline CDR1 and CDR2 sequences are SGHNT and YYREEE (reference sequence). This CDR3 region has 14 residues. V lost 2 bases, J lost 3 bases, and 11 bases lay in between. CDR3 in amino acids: CASSLSLGEETQYF. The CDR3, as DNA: TGTGCCAGCAGCTTAAGCCTAGGCGAAGAGACCCAGTACTTC.

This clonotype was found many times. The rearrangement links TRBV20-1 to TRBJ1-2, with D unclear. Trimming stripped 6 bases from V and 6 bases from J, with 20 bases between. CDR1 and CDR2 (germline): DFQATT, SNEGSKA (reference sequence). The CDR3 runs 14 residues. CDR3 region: CSALTYGVRDGYTF. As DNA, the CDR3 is TGCAGTGCCTTAACTTACGGGGTCCGGGATGGCTACACCTTC.

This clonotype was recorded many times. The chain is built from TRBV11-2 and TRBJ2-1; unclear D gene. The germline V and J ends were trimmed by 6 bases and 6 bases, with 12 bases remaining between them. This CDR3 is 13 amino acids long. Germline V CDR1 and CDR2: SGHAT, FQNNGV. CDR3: CASRGSVLNEQFF. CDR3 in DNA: TGTGCCAGCAGGGGTTCAGTCCTCAATGAGCAGTTCTTC. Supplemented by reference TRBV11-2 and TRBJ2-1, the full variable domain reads EAGVAQSPRYKIIEKRQSVAFWCNPISGHATLYWYQQILGQGPKLLIQFQNNGVVDDSQLPKDRFSAERLKGVDSTLKIQPAKLEDSAVYLCASRGSVLNEQFFGPGTRLTVL.

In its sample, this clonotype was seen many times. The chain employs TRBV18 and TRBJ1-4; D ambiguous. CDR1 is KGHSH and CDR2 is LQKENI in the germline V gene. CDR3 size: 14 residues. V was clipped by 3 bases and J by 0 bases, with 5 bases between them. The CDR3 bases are TGTGCCAGCTCACCGGGAGCAACTAATGAAAAACTGTTTTTT. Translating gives CASSPGATNEKLFF.

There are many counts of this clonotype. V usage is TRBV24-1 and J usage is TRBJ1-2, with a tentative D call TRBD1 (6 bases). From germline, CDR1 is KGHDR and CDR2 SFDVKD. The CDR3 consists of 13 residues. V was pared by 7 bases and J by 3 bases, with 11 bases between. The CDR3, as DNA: TGTGCCACCAGCACAGGGCCTGACTATGGCTACACCTTC. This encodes CATSTGPDYGYTF.